This is a list of T cell receptor beta chains from one sample in a study of brain T cells in children with intractable seizures. Measured with immunoSEQ multiplex PCR; TCRdb has only the in-frame clones, and not every one. Seen here are thousands of clones, about 91% observed once, and the top ten hold around 1.8%. The source was resected brain tissue, collected at surgery. These receptors all come from a boy under three years old with focal cortical dysplasia and intractable seizures. Each CDR3 is given with its conserved first and last residue. Each record gives: CDR3 DNA, CDR3 protein, V gene, D gene, CDR3 length, clone size, J gene. D genes are given only for firm matches. Clone size is shown for a subset of rows, as once, few, many or a class of expanded clone.

CDR3nt: TGTGCCAGCAGCGTAGTCGGCGCCACTAATGAGCAGTTCTTC; CDR3aa: CASSVVGATNEQFF; v_gene: TRBV9; d_gene: .; len: 14; abundance: .; j_gene: TRBJ2-1
CDR3nt: TGTGCCAGCAGCACTGGGGGCGGGGGGGCCCGAGAGCAGTACTTC; CDR3aa: CASSTGGGGAREQYF; v_gene: TRBV3-1/TRBV3-2; d_gene: TRBD2; len: 15; abundance: .; j_gene: TRBJ2-7
CDR3nt: TGTGCCACCAGCGGGACAGCGGCCAATGAGCAGTTCTTC; CDR3aa: CATSGTAANEQFF; v_gene: TRBV24-1; d_gene: TRBD1; len: 13; abundance: .; j_gene: TRBJ2-1
CDR3nt: TGTGCCAGCAGTTTCAACGGGGCACTTTACGAGCAGTACTTC; CDR3aa: CASSFNGALYEQYF; v_gene: TRBV27; d_gene: .; len: 14; abundance: .; j_gene: TRBJ2-7
CDR3nt: TGTGCCAGCACCCTATTACCGGGACTAGCTTACAATGAGCAGTTCTTC; CDR3aa: CASTLLPGLAYNEQFF; v_gene: TRBV5-6; d_gene: TRBD2; len: 16; abundance: .; j_gene: TRBJ2-1
CDR3nt: TGTGCCAGCCAGAAACGAGGACTAGGACAAGAGACCCAGTACTTC; CDR3aa: CASQKRGLGQETQYF; v_gene: TRBV6-1; d_gene: TRBD2; len: 15; abundance: .; j_gene: TRBJ2-5
CDR3nt: TGTGCCAGCAGTTACCCAGCCGGAGCTCAGGAAGCTTTCTTT; CDR3aa: CASSYPAGAQEAFF; v_gene: TRBV6-2/TRBV6-3; d_gene: .; len: 14; abundance: .; j_gene: TRBJ1-1
CDR3nt: TGTGCCAGCAGTGAAGCAGGGGGGGACAGGGGGTACAATGAGCAGTTCTTC; CDR3aa: CASSEAGGDRGYNEQFF; v_gene: TRBV6-1; d_gene: TRBD1; len: 17; abundance: .; j_gene: TRBJ2-1
CDR3nt: TGTGCCAGCAGTTTCCCCGCAACTAATGAAAAACTGTTTTTT; CDR3aa: CASSFPATNEKLFF; v_gene: TRBV28; d_gene: .; len: 14; abundance: .; j_gene: TRBJ1-4
CDR3nt: TGCGCCAGCAGGGACGGTAGGAGCTCTGGAAACACCATATATTTT; CDR3aa: CASRDGRSSGNTIYF; v_gene: TRBV5-1; d_gene: .; len: 15; abundance: once; j_gene: TRBJ1-3
CDR3nt: TGTGCCAGCAGCTCCGGGACTACCCCCTACGAGCAGTACTTC; CDR3aa: CASSSGTTPYEQYF; v_gene: TRBV7-2; d_gene: TRBD2; len: 14; abundance: .; j_gene: TRBJ2-7
CDR3nt: TGTGCCAGTACCACACCGGGACAGGGCTATGGCTACACCTTC; CDR3aa: CASTTPGQGYGYTF; v_gene: TRBV19; d_gene: TRBD1; len: 14; abundance: .; j_gene: TRBJ1-2
CDR3nt: TGCGCCAGCAGCCTCGGGACAGGGAGAGCTAACTATGGCTACACCTTC; CDR3aa: CASSLGTGRANYGYTF; v_gene: TRBV5-1; d_gene: TRBD1; len: 16; abundance: .; j_gene: TRBJ1-2
CDR3nt: TGCGCCAGCAGCCAAGATCCTAGACTAGCGAGTGAGCAGTACTTC; CDR3aa: CASSQDPRLASEQYF; v_gene: TRBV4-1; d_gene: TRBD2; len: 15; abundance: .; j_gene: TRBJ2-7
CDR3nt: TGTGCCAGCAGCTGGGGGGCAGATACGCAGTATTTT; CDR3aa: CASSWGADTQYF; v_gene: TRBV14; d_gene: .; len: 12; abundance: once; j_gene: TRBJ2-3
CDR3nt: TGTGCCAGTAGTGCCCACCGGGACAGGGAAAGCTACGAGCAGTACTTC; CDR3aa: CASSAHRDRESYEQYF; v_gene: TRBV19; d_gene: TRBD1; len: 16; abundance: .; j_gene: TRBJ2-7
CDR3nt: TGTGCCAGTAGTATAGAGGTAAGCTCCTACAATGAGCAGTTCTTC; CDR3aa: CASSIEVSSYNEQFF; v_gene: TRBV19; d_gene: .; len: 15; abundance: .; j_gene: TRBJ2-1
CDR3nt: TGCGCCAGCAGCCAAGATAGCGGGCAGATCTATGGCTACACCTTC; CDR3aa: CASSQDSGQIYGYTF; v_gene: TRBV4-1; d_gene: .; len: 15; abundance: once; j_gene: TRBJ1-2
CDR3nt: TGTGCCAGCAGTTACGAACGGGACAGGGGTACCGGGGAGCTGTTTTTT; CDR3aa: CASSYERDRGTGELFF; v_gene: TRBV6-5; d_gene: TRBD1; len: 16; abundance: .; j_gene: TRBJ2-2
CDR3nt: TGTGCCAGCAGCCAAGAGGGCGGTGGGACGGCCAGATTTAGCAATCAGCCCCAGCATTTT; CDR3aa: CASSQEGGGTARFSNQPQHF; v_gene: TRBV4-2; d_gene: .; len: 20; abundance: once; j_gene: TRBJ1-5
CDR3nt: TGCGCCAGCAGCTTGGACAGGGACTTAGGAAACACCATATATTTT; CDR3aa: CASSLDRDLGNTIYF; v_gene: TRBV5-1; d_gene: .; len: 15; abundance: few; j_gene: TRBJ1-3
CDR3nt: TGCGCCAGCAGCTTGGCCTCGGCTACGCCTCAATTTGAGACCCAGTACTTC; CDR3aa: CASSLASATPQFETQYF; v_gene: TRBV5-1; d_gene: .; len: 17; abundance: once; j_gene: TRBJ2-5
CDR3nt: TGTGCCAGCAGCTCCCCACTAGCGGGGGTCACCACCGGGGAGCTGTTTTTT; CDR3aa: CASSSPLAGVTTGELFF; v_gene: TRBV7-2; d_gene: TRBD2; len: 17; abundance: .; j_gene: TRBJ2-2
CDR3nt: TGTGCCAGCAGTTTAGATGGTTGGAGGCAGTTCTTC; CDR3aa: CASSLDGWRQFF; v_gene: TRBV12-3/TRBV12-4; d_gene: .; len: 12; abundance: .; j_gene: TRBJ2-1
CDR3nt: TGTGCCAGCAGTCAAGGGGCCCTCTACGAGCAGTACTTC; CDR3aa: CASSQGALYEQYF; v_gene: TRBV25-1; d_gene: .; len: 13; abundance: .; j_gene: TRBJ2-7
CDR3nt: TGTGCCAGCAGCCCGACAATAGGTTTGCCGGGACACCCATCCTATGGCTACACCTTC; CDR3aa: CASSPTIGLPGHPSYGYTF; v_gene: TRBV3-1/TRBV3-2; d_gene: .; len: 19; abundance: .; j_gene: TRBJ1-2
CDR3nt: TGTGCCAGCAGTAGAGGGAGGGTCTACGAGACCCAGTACTTC; CDR3aa: CASSRGRVYETQYF; v_gene: TRBV27; d_gene: TRBD2; len: 14; abundance: .; j_gene: TRBJ2-5
CDR3nt: TGTGCCAGTAGTACGGCCGGGGGCAAGTCCTACGAGCAGTACTTC; CDR3aa: CASSTAGGKSYEQYF; v_gene: TRBV19; d_gene: .; len: 15; abundance: .; j_gene: TRBJ2-7
CDR3nt: TGTGCCAGCAGCCAAGCACAGGGGGCGGACACCGGGGAGCTGTTTTTT; CDR3aa: CASSQAQGADTGELFF; v_gene: TRBV4-2; d_gene: TRBD1; len: 16; abundance: few; j_gene: TRBJ2-2
CDR3nt: TGTGCCAGCAGCTACCGCGGGGGGGACACCGGGGAGCTGTTTTTT; CDR3aa: CASSYRGGDTGELFF; v_gene: TRBV5-5; d_gene: TRBD2; len: 15; abundance: .; j_gene: TRBJ2-2
CDR3nt: TGTGCCAGCAGCCAGCGTGGATACGACTTACAGGCCGTTAATGAAAAACTGTTTTTT; CDR3aa: CASSQRGYDLQAVNEKLFF; v_gene: TRBV4-2; d_gene: .; len: 19; abundance: .; j_gene: TRBJ1-4
CDR3nt: TGTGCCAGCAGTGATCGGACAGGGAATTCACCCCTCCACTTT; CDR3aa: CASSDRTGNSPLHF; v_gene: TRBV2; d_gene: TRBD1; len: 14; abundance: .; j_gene: TRBJ1-6
CDR3nt: TGCAGTGCTAGTAAGGGGACAGTGCCTGAAAAACTGTTTTTT; CDR3aa: CSASKGTVPEKLFF; v_gene: TRBV20-1; d_gene: TRBD1; len: 14; abundance: .; j_gene: TRBJ1-4
CDR3nt: TGTGCCAGCAGCTTCGGGGGGGGGCAGAGTTTCTACGAGCAGTACTTC; CDR3aa: CASSFGGGQSFYEQYF; v_gene: TRBV7-2; d_gene: TRBD2; len: 16; abundance: .; j_gene: TRBJ2-7
CDR3nt: TGTGCCAGCAGCTTAAACGCCTGGGACATTCAGTACTTC; CDR3aa: CASSLNAWDIQYF; v_gene: TRBV11-3; d_gene: .; len: 13; abundance: .; j_gene: TRBJ2-4
CDR3nt: TGTGCCAGCAGCGGACAGGGAATAGGAGATACGCAGTATTTT; CDR3aa: CASSGQGIGDTQYF; v_gene: TRBV2; d_gene: TRBD1; len: 14; abundance: .; j_gene: TRBJ2-3
CDR3nt: TGTGCCAGCAGCCCGGGACGGACATATGGCTACACCTTC; CDR3aa: CASSPGRTYGYTF; v_gene: TRBV6-5; d_gene: .; len: 13; abundance: .; j_gene: TRBJ1-2
CDR3nt: TGTGCCAGCAGCCCAATGCGGCGGGATTTTGGAAATACGCAGTATTTT; CDR3aa: CASSPMRRDFGNTQYF; v_gene: TRBV7-2; d_gene: .; len: 16; abundance: .; j_gene: TRBJ2-3
CDR3nt: TGTGCCACCAGCAGAGATCCCGCAGGGGGCCAACCTCACTTC; CDR3aa: CATSRDPAGGQPHF; v_gene: TRBV15; d_gene: TRBD1; len: 14; abundance: .; j_gene: TRBJ2-7
CDR3nt: TGTGCCAGTAGTGCCGTGGGACAGCTGAACTATGGCTACACCTTC; CDR3aa: CASSAVGQLNYGYTF; v_gene: TRBV19; d_gene: TRBD1; len: 15; abundance: .; j_gene: TRBJ1-2
CDR3nt: TGCAGCGTTGAGACGGGGACTAACTATGGCTACACCTTC; CDR3aa: CSVETGTNYGYTF; v_gene: TRBV29-1; d_gene: .; len: 13; abundance: .; j_gene: TRBJ1-2
CDR3nt: TGTGCCAGCAGCTTACTGATAGGGGGAGTGTACAATGAGCAGTTCTTC; CDR3aa: CASSLLIGGVYNEQFF; v_gene: TRBV7-9; d_gene: .; len: 16; abundance: .; j_gene: TRBJ2-1
CDR3nt: TGTGCCAGCACTCTAGGGTACAATGAGCAGTTCTTC; CDR3aa: CASTLGYNEQFF; v_gene: TRBV7-9; d_gene: .; len: 12; abundance: few; j_gene: TRBJ2-1
CDR3nt: TGTGCCAGTAGATCCACAGGGGATGAAGCTTTCTTT; CDR3aa: CASRSTGDEAFF; v_gene: TRBV19; d_gene: TRBD1; len: 12; abundance: .; j_gene: TRBJ1-1
CDR3nt: TGTGCCAGTACCTGGGACATCCGCAGTCAGCCCCAGCATTTT; CDR3aa: CASTWDIRSQPQHF; v_gene: TRBV19; d_gene: .; len: 14; abundance: .; j_gene: TRBJ1-5
CDR3nt: TGTGCCAGCAGTGAAGGGGTAGGGCAGAACACCGGGGAGCTGTTTTTT; CDR3aa: CASSEGVGQNTGELFF; v_gene: TRBV6-1; d_gene: .; len: 16; abundance: .; j_gene: TRBJ2-2
CDR3nt: TGTGCCATCAGTGAGTCGACGGCAAACTATGGCTACACCTTC; CDR3aa: CAISESTANYGYTF; v_gene: TRBV10-3; d_gene: .; len: 14; abundance: .; j_gene: TRBJ1-2
CDR3nt: TGTGCCAGCGAACCCCACCGGACCGGAGGGGATACGCAGTATTTT; CDR3aa: CASEPHRTGGDTQYF; v_gene: TRBV27; d_gene: .; len: 15; abundance: .; j_gene: TRBJ2-3
CDR3nt: TGTGCCAGCAGGAAACCGGGACAGGGGTCCCAAGAGACCCAGTACTTC; CDR3aa: CASRKPGQGSQETQYF; v_gene: TRBV27; d_gene: TRBD1; len: 16; abundance: .; j_gene: TRBJ2-5
CDR3nt: TGTGCCAGCACCCCGGGACACCTCATGAACACTGAAGCTTTCTTT; CDR3aa: CASTPGHLMNTEAFF; v_gene: TRBV9; d_gene: .; len: 15; abundance: .; j_gene: TRBJ1-1
CDR3nt: TGTGCCAGCAGCCCCAGTGGGAGCGGGAGGGCCACAGATACGCAGTATTTT; CDR3aa: CASSPSGSGRATDTQYF; v_gene: TRBV11-2; d_gene: TRBD2; len: 17; abundance: .; j_gene: TRBJ2-3
CDR3nt: TGTGCCAGCAGCCAAGGAAGGGGCTATCAGCCCCAGCATTTT; CDR3aa: CASSQGRGYQPQHF; v_gene: TRBV3-1/TRBV3-2; d_gene: .; len: 14; abundance: .; j_gene: TRBJ1-5
CDR3nt: TGTGCCAGCAGCTCGGACAGCACAGATACGCAGTATTTT; CDR3aa: CASSSDSTDTQYF; v_gene: TRBV13; d_gene: .; len: 13; abundance: .; j_gene: TRBJ2-3
CDR3nt: TGTGCCAGCAGCTCCCCCGGGACTAGCGGGGTTGGGGAGACCCAGTACTTC; CDR3aa: CASSSPGTSGVGETQYF; v_gene: TRBV13; d_gene: TRBD2; len: 17; abundance: .; j_gene: TRBJ2-5